Given below is one T cell receptor beta chain in context. The target antigen is unknown. V lost 7 bases to trimming and J lost 1 base, with 13 bases between them. The CDR3 contains 15 residues. Germline-derived CDR1 and CDR2 are SEHNR and FQNEAQ (reference sequence). The sample is drawn from a study of graft-versus-host responses after intestinal transplantation. Study in general: Grafts that recipients had were multivisceral, liver-intestinal, or isolated intestinal transplants. Every recipient had anti-thymocyte globulin induction and two to four years of tacrolimus plus steroids. Study-wide results and limits: GvH clones appeared in recipient marrow, some first in ileum or blood. Maximum circulating GvH clone levels tracked with early post-transplant HvG decreases.

Clones were sequenced by immunoSEQ multiplex PCR, and TCRdb holds only the in-frame ones, with some missing. In the table there are approximately 38,000 clones, 80% to 85% of which are singletons. This clonotype was obtained from a human patient who received an intestinal transplant, so some T cells may come from the graft donor. The sequences come from PBMCs, collected about 38 months after transplant. V gene TRBV7-9 combines with J gene TRBJ2-2; perhaps D is TRBD1 or TRBD2 (5 bases each). CDR3 loop: CASIKGTENTGELFF. CDR3 DNA sequence: TGTGCCAGCATCAAAGGGACGGAGAACACCGGGGAGCTGTTTTTT.